What follows are 12 T cell receptor beta chains derived from one specimen sequenced in a study of blood T cell repertoires in COVID-19. The table came from immunoSEQ multiplex PCR; TCRdb's copy has only in-frame clones and leaves some out. This table has a few hundred thousand clones, 70% to 90% appearing once. Sequences were obtained from peripheral blood. These TCRs come from a woman in her forties or fifties with acute or convalescent COVID-19.

This chain uses TRBV14 with TRBJ2-4; 10 nucleotides agree with TRBD1. Germline values: CDR1 SGHDN, CDR2 FVKESK. J gave up 1 base and V 2 bases, and 5 bases lay outside the gene matches. The CDR3 totals 17 residues. For the CDR3, the DNA is TGTGCCAGCAGCCAAATCCCGGGACAGGGGGCCAAAAACATTCAGTACTTC. Translation: CASSQIPGQGAKNIQYF.

The CDR3 DNA reads TGTGCCAGTAGTATAGTGGGCGAGCAGTTCTTC. Encoded protein: CASSIVGEQFF. The V and J genes are TRBV19 and TRBJ2-1; no clear D gene. This CDR3 has 11 residues. The V gene's germline CDR1 is LNHDA and CDR2 SQIVND (reference sequence). Between the trimmed V and J ends, which lost 1 base and 10 bases, there was a span of 5 bases. Variable domain in full (rest from reference TRBV19 and TRBJ2-1): DGGITQSPKYLFRKEGQNVTLSCEQNLNHDAMYWYRQDPGQGLRLIYYSQIVNDFQKGDIAEGYSVSREKKESFPLTVTSAQKNPTAFYLCASSIVGEQFFGPGTRLTVL.

The chain recombines TRBV19 with TRBJ2-5, with D possibly TRBD2 on 6 matching bases. The CDR3 spans 16 residues. Trimming shortened V by 3 bases and J by 0 bases, and 14 bases separated the two germline ends. CDR1 and CDR2 from the germline V gene are LNHDA and SQIVND (reference sequence). CDR3 DNA: TGTGCCAGTAGTATCGGAGGGAGAGGGTACCAAGAGACCCAGTACTTC. It encodes CASSIGGRGYQETQYF.

This clone was seen just once. The junction shows a germline mismatch at one end, possibly a read error. The chain employs TRBV5-8 and TRBJ1-3; the D gene is possibly TRBD1 (6 bases). This CDR3 spans 14 amino acids. Germline V gene lookup returns CDR1 SGHTS and CDR2 YDEGEE. The DNA of the CDR3 is TGTGCCAGCAGCTACTCCCAGGGGAGAAACATCATATATTTT. This codes for CASSYSQGRNIIYF.

This chain joins TRBV29-1 and TRBJ2-1; D perhaps matches TRBD1 (5 bases). Trimming stripped 7 bases from V and 7 bases from J, with 8 bases between. Germline V gene data show CDR1 as SQVTM and CDR2 as ANQGSEA. The CDR3 sequence is 10 residues long. The CDR3 coding sequence is TGCAGCGGCAGGGTTAATGAGCAGTTCTTC. Translated, it gives CSGRVNEQFF.

The genes are TRBV19 and TRBJ1-2; 8 bases match TRBD1. The V gene's germline CDR1 is LNHDA and CDR2 SQIVND (reference sequence). This CDR3 is built from 14 residues. Trimming removed 7 bases from V and 4 bases from J; junction bases left unmatched: 8. This CDR3 is CASTQGARSYGYTF. The CDR3 nucleotides are TGTGCCAGTACGCAGGGGGCGCGGAGCTATGGCTACACCTTC.

The CDR3 DNA reads TGTGCCAGTAGTATAGTTTCAGTCAGGGGGCGTCGTGGCTACACCTTC. It specifies CASSIVSVRGRRGYTF. V is TRBV19 and J is TRBJ1-2; 8 bases line up with TRBD1. V gave up 1 base and J gave up 7 bases; unmatched junction bases: 11. Germline V gives CDR1 LNHDA, CDR2 SQIVND (reference sequence). The CDR3 has 16 residues.

The V gene is TRBV10-2, the J gene TRBJ2-1, with TRBD2 identical over 7 bases. The CDR3 has 14 residues. V lost 6 bases, J lost 7 bases, and 9 bases stayed unmatched. In germline, CDR1 is WSHSY, CDR2 SAAADI. The CDR3 region has the DNA TGCGCCAGCAGCAGTAGCGGGCCACTTAATGAGCAGTTCTTC. Amino acids: CASSSSGPLNEQFF.

V usage is TRBV6-6 and J usage is TRBJ1-6; 12 nucleotides agree with TRBD1. This CDR3 spans 15 amino acids. V gave up 6 bases and J gave up 9 bases; unmatched junction bases: 6. Germline assignment: CDR1 MNHNY and CDR2 SVGAGI (reference sequence). The CDR3, as DNA: TGTGCCAGCAGAACGCCGGGACAGGGGGCTTCACCCCTCCACTTT. Amino acid sequence: CASRTPGQGASPLHF.

The V call is TRBV11-3, the J call TRBJ2-3, with TRBD1 matching over 8 bases. The CDR3 extends over 17 amino acids. The junction had 12 bases not matched to a gene; V was cut back by 5 bases and J by 2 bases. The germline CDR1 and CDR2 sequences are SGHNT and YENEEA. The CDR3 sequence is CASSRLGTGSYTDTQYF. The CDR3 DNA reads as TGTGCCAGCAGCCGCCTTGGGACAGGTTCCTACACAGATACGCAGTATTTT.

Notes on this clone: Additional DNA sequences in this sample encode the identical CDR3. In nucleotides, the CDR3 is TGTGCCAGCAGCCCGCGGACAGGGAGGGGTAACACTGAAGCTTTCTTT. The encoded protein is CASSPRTGRGNTEAFF. This chain uses TRBV7-2 with TRBJ1-1; 8 bases are a match to TRBD1. The CDR3 covers 16 residues. Germline V lookup: CDR1 SGHTA, CDR2 FQGNSA. J was trimmed by 2 bases and V by 5 bases; bases with no gene match: 10.

A few counts support this clone. The CDR3 loop reads CASSPQGFSYEQYF. The DNA for the CDR3 is TGTGCCAGCAGCCCACAGGGTTTCTCCTACGAGCAGTACTTC. This chain uses TRBV7-2 with TRBJ2-7; possibly TRBD1 for D (6 bases). Germline-derived CDR1 and CDR2 are SGHTA and FQGNSA. The CDR3 sequence is 14 residues long. The V end lost 5 bases, the J end lost 0 bases, and 11 bases lay between the germline ends.